A selection of T cell receptor beta chains follows, all from one sample in a study of T cells after yellow fever vaccination. TCRdb analysed the 5' RACE reads with MiXCR anew, one entry per CDR3 protein. The sample lists about 360,000 distinct CDR3 sequences, more than 5.5% seen once, with approximately 15% in the top ten. Sample: PBMCs, taken 5 days after the yellow fever booster vaccination. All receptors come from a man younger than 40 who received the YFV17D yellow fever vaccine. Both conserved end residues are part of each CDR3. The D gene is left open where the match is weak. Not every row has a clone size; where given, it reads once, few, many or a size class.

j_gene	d_gene	v_gene	abundance	CDR3aa	CDR3nt
TRBJ2-1	NA	TRBV5-1	NA	CASSPSGGPLNNEQFF	TGCGCCAGCAGCCCCTCCGGGGGGCCCCTTAACAATGAGCAGTTCTTC
TRBJ2-1	NA	TRBV7-2	many	CASSLSSGATYNEQFF	TGTGCCAGCAGCTTGTCATCAGGAGCCACCTACAATGAGCAGTTCTTC
TRBJ1-4	TRBD1	TRBV6-5	few	CASSYGRGRKLFF	TGTGCCAGCAGTTACGGCAGGGGGCGAAAACTGTTTTTT
TRBJ1-6	NA	TRBV14	many	CASSPHSLAPLHF	TGTGCCAGCAGCCCTCATTCATTGGCACCCCTCCACTTT
TRBJ2-1	NA	TRBV2	NA	CASTAIFVSDVGFF	TGTGCCAGCACCGCCATCTTCGTTAGCGATGTAGGGTTCTTC
TRBJ1-1	TRBD1	TRBV19	NA	CASRTQTGVDTEAFF	TGTGCCAGTAGGACTCAGACAGGGGTGGACACTGAAGCTTTCTTT
TRBJ2-5	TRBD1	TRBV7-6	NA	CASSLISLGTGRREETQYF	TGTGCCAGCAGCCTAATTTCGCTTGGGACAGGCCGGCGGGAAGAGACCCAGTACTTC
TRBJ2-7	NA	TRBV12-3/TRBV12-4	many	CASSFLLHSYEQYF	TGTGCCAGCAGTTTCCTCCTCCACTCCTACGAGCAGTACTTC
TRBJ2-2	TRBD1	TRBV18	few	CASSPGTADLRLGELFF	TGTGCCAGCTCACCCGGGACAGCGGATTTAAGGCTCGGGGAGCTGTTTTTT
TRBJ2-7	NA	TRBV7-9	few	CASSEGEQYF	TGTGCCAGCAGCGAGGGCGAGCAGTACTTC
TRBJ1-4	NA	TRBV5-1	NA	CASSLAGTSNEKLFF	TGCGCCAGCAGCTTGGCCGGGACATCAAATGAAAAACTGTTTTTT
TRBJ2-5	NA	TRBV5-8	few	CASSSGSFQETQYF	TGTGCCAGCAGCTCTGGCTCATTCCAAGAGACCCAGTACTTC
TRBJ2-6	NA	TRBV14	few	CASSQGLGANVLTF	TGTGCCAGCAGCCAGGGTCTAGGGGCCAACGTCCTGACTTTC
TRBJ2-7	NA	TRBV19	NA	CASSNTGPLEQYF	TGTGCCAGTAGTAATACAGGGCCCCTCGAGCAGTACTTC
TRBJ2-7	NA	TRBV18	NA	CASSFLKGDEQYF	TGTGCCAGCTCATTCCTGAAGGGGGACGAGCAGTACTTC
TRBJ2-7	TRBD2	TRBV10-3	many	CAIRLAETYEQYF	TGTGCCATCAGACTAGCGGAGACCTACGAGCAGTACTTC
TRBJ1-4	NA	TRBV20-1	NA	CSALADSEKLFF	TGCAGTGCTCTCGCGGACAGCGAAAAACTGTTTTTT
TRBJ1-4	NA	TRBV7-9	many	CASSGEKLFF	TGTGCCAGCAGTGGTGAAAAACTGTTTTTT
TRBJ2-3	TRBD1	TRBV12-5	NA	CASAPGQLFADTQYF	TGTGCTAGTGCCCCGGGACAGCTATTCGCAGATACGCAGTATTTT
TRBJ1-2	NA	TRBV29-1	few	CSVGNGYTF	TGCAGCGTTGGGAATGGCTACACCTTC
TRBJ2-3	NA	TRBV28	NA	CASRRSGATDTQYF	TGTGCCAGCAGGCGAAGCGGAGCCACAGATACGCAGTATTTT
TRBJ2-7	NA	TRBV28	few	CASSLGGGGVPYEQYF	TGTGCCAGCAGTTTAGGAGGAGGGGGAGTACCCTACGAGCAGTACTTC
TRBJ2-5	TRBD2	TRBV6-2/TRBV6-3	few	CASSYAGLADKETQYF	TGTGCCAGCAGTTATGCGGGACTAGCGGACAAAGAGACCCAGTACTTC
TRBJ2-1	TRBD2	TRBV11-2	many	CASSFLAGGTYNEQFF	TGTGCCAGCAGCTTCCTAGCGGGAGGTACCTACAATGAGCAGTTCTTC
TRBJ2-7	NA	TRBV4-3	few	CASSQDARGEQYF	TGCGCCAGCAGCCAAGATGCCAGGGGCGAGCAGTACTTC
TRBJ2-1	NA	TRBV20-1	many	CSARMRPSSYNEQFF	TGCAGTGCTAGAATGCGGCCGAGCTCCTACAATGAGCAGTTCTTC
TRBJ2-3	NA	TRBV4-3	few	CASSQVARRGTDTQYF	TGCGCCAGCAGCCAAGTCGCTAGGAGGGGCACAGATACGCAGTATTTT
TRBJ2-1	TRBD2	TRBV11-2	many	CASSRRRELDNEQFF	TGTGCCAGCAGCAGGAGGCGGGAGCTAGACAATGAGCAGTTCTTC
TRBJ2-6	NA	TRBV7-9	NA	CASSPERAGANVLTF	TGTGCCAGCAGCCCGGAGCGCGCGGGGGCCAACGTCCTGACTTTC
TRBJ2-7	NA	TRBV20-1	many	CSAPGDGYTEQYF	TGCAGTGCTCCAGGGGATGGGTATACCGAGCAGTACTTC
TRBJ2-7	NA	TRBV7-3	NA	CASSPAPTGIYEQYF	TGTGCCAGCAGCCCGGCACCAACGGGGATCTACGAGCAGTACTTC
TRBJ1-1	TRBD1	TRBV20-1	NA	CSARPTGEVWVTEAFF	TGCAGTGCTAGACCGACAGGGGAAGTCTGGGTCACTGAAGCTTTCTTT
TRBJ2-1	NA	TRBV5-1	NA	CASSLSTFNEQFF	TGCGCCAGCAGCTTGAGTACTTTCAATGAGCAGTTCTTC
TRBJ2-1	TRBD2	TRBV5-1	NA	CASSLGPSGRASLYEQFF	TGCGCCAGCAGCTTGGGGCCTAGCGGACGAGCCTCTTTGTATGAGCAGTTCTTC
TRBJ2-1	TRBD2	TRBV20-1	NA	CSARDLAGGYNEQFF	TGCAGTGCTAGAGATCTAGCGGGGGGATACAATGAGCAGTTCTTC
TRBJ2-1	NA	TRBV6-5	NA	CASNTRYSGLKDNEQFF	TGTGCCAGCAATACTCGGTATAGCGGTTTAAAAGACAATGAGCAGTTCTTC
TRBJ1-5	NA	TRBV20-1	few	CSAGQDSNQPQHF	TGCAGTGCTGGGCAAGATAGCAATCAGCCCCAGCATTTT
TRBJ2-5	TRBD2	TRBV12-3/TRBV12-4	NA	CASSGTSGQLETQYF	TGTGCCAGCAGTGGGACTAGCGGCCAACTAGAGACCCAGTACTTC
TRBJ2-7	NA	TRBV7-2	many	CASSLESAPGREQYF	TGTGCCAGCAGCTTAGAAAGCGCCCCGGGTCGCGAGCAGTACTTC
TRBJ2-1	TRBD2	TRBV6-1	NA	CASRGLAGVRIREQFF	TGTGCCAGCAGGGGACTAGCGGGAGTACGAATCCGAGAGCAGTTCTTC
TRBJ2-3	NA	TRBV20-1	NA	CSALLLGLAGTDTQYF	TGCAGTGCCTTATTACTGGGGCTTGCGGGCACAGATACGCAGTATTTT
TRBJ1-1	NA	TRBV12-3/TRBV12-4	many	CASSSTVNTEAFF	TGTGCCAGCAGTTCGACGGTCAACACTGAAGCTTTCTTT
TRBJ2-7	NA	TRBV7-2	many	CASSRGALSYEQYF	TGTGCCAGCAGCAGAGGGGCCCTCTCCTACGAGCAGTACTTC
TRBJ1-1	TRBD1	TRBV18	few	CASSPPSQGGKGSEAFF	TGTGCCAGCTCACCACCGTCACAGGGGGGAAAAGGGTCTGAAGCTTTCTTT
TRBJ2-7	NA	TRBV7-2	NA	CASSLGRIYSYEQYF	TGTGCCAGCAGCTTAGGGCGGATATACTCCTACGAGCAGTACTTC
TRBJ1-1	TRBD1	TRBV29-1	many	CSVNTGDTEAFF	TGCAGCGTTAACACAGGGGACACTGAAGCTTTCTTT
TRBJ2-7	NA	TRBV20-1	NA	CSCSQGRPYEQYF	TGCAGTTGCTCCCAGGGTCGGCCCTACGAGCAGTACTTC
TRBJ2-1	NA	TRBV11-2	many	CASSLWWAGASGKRDEQFF	TGTGCCAGCAGCTTATGGTGGGCAGGGGCCAGCGGGAAAAGGGATGAGCAGTTCTTC
TRBJ2-5	NA	TRBV20-1	NA	CSAREGRRKETQYF	TGCAGTGCTAGGGAAGGACGGAGGAAAGAGACCCAGTACTTC
TRBJ2-4	TRBD1	TRBV7-8	many	CASSSGTGYIQYF	TGTGCCAGCAGCTCCGGGACAGGGTACATTCAGTACTTC
TRBJ2-5	TRBD2	TRBV20-1	few	CSARVAGGPWETQYF	TGCAGTGCTAGAGTAGCGGGAGGGCCTTGGGAGACCCAGTACTTC
TRBJ1-2	NA	TRBV28	few	CASLRQDEGGYTF	TGTGCCAGCCTTAGACAGGACGAGGGTGGCTACACCTTC
TRBJ2-1	NA	TRBV5-1	many	CASSLRDEGSLGEQFF	TGCGCCAGCAGCTTGAGGGACGAGGGGAGCCTGGGTGAGCAGTTCTTC
TRBJ1-5	NA	TRBV27	few	CASSLTWVSQPQHF	TGTGCCAGCAGTTTAACGTGGGTTAGTCAGCCCCAGCATTTT
TRBJ1-3	NA	TRBV25-1	few	CASSPFSGNTIYF	TGTGCCAGCAGTCCTTTCTCTGGAAACACCATATATTTT
TRBJ2-1	NA	TRBV28	NA	CASSLLGAYNEQFF	TGTGCCAGCAGTTTATTGGGTGCCTACAATGAGCAGTTCTTC